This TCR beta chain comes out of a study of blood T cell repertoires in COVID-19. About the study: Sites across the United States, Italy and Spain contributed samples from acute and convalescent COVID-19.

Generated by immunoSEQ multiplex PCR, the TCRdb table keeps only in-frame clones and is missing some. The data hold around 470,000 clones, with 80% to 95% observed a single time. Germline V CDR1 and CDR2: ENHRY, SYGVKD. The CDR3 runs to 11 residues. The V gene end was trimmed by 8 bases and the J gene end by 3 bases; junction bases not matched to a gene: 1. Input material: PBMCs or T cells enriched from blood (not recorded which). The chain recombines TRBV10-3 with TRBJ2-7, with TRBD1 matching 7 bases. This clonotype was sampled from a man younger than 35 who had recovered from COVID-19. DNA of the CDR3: TGTGCCATCTCAGGGGGCTACGAGCAGTACTTC. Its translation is CAISGGYEQYF.